Given below is one TCR beta chain in context. Its target is not known. The same CDR3 is also encoded by other DNA sequences in this sample. This specimen belongs to a study of T cell responses to AZD1222 COVID-19 vaccine. Study overall: Whether given at about 4 or about 12 weeks, second doses were pooled.

This CDR3 is 14 amino acids long. In germline, CDR1 is KGHSH, CDR2 LQKENI. Trimming shortened V by 1 base and J by 1 base, and 5 bases separated the two germline ends. The assay was immunoSEQ multiplex PCR, and TCRdb's table has in-frame clones only and misses some. The sample contains approximately 100,000 clones, 90% to 95% of which appear only once. Study-wide results and limits: AZD1222 recipients seropositive at baseline numbered only 6 or 7. Dominant at 160-218 and 743-854, vaccine-associated CD4 TCRs also spanned spike.

The material sequenced was peripheral blood, taken on day 0 of AZD1222 vaccination. The receptor comes from an adult in good health. V is TRBV18 and J is TRBJ1-5; TRBD1 might be the D (5 bases). CDR3: CASSPQGSNQPQHF. The CDR3 DNA reads TGTGCCAGCTCACCACAGGGGAGCAATCAGCCCCAGCATTTT.